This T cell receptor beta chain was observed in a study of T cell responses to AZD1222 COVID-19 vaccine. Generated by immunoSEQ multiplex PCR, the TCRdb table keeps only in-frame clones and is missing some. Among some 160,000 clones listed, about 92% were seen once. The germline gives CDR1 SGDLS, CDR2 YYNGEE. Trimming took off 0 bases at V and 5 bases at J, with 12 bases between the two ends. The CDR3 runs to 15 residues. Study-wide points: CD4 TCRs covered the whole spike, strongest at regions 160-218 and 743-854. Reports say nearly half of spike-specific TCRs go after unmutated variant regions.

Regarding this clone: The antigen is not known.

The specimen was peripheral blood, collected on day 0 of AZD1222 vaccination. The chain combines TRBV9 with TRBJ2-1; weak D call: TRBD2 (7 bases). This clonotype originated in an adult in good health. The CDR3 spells CASSVEGGQHNEQFF. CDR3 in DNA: TGTGCCAGCAGCGTAGAGGGGGGGCAGCACAATGAGCAGTTCTTC.